The clone carrying this TCR beta chain came up many times. Constant-region reverse primers amplified full-length variable regions, followed by semi-nested Nested Universal Primer A PCR. TCRdb recomputed calls from the 5' RACE reads with MiXCR, one row per CDR3 protein. The data show around 34,000 distinct CDR3 sequences, approximately 30% seen once. This CDR3 is 17 amino acids long. The sorted Tregs were CD4+CD25+CD127-/low cells. The TCR was taken from a female donor with breast cancer. The sequencing input was tumor-infiltrating Tregs sorted from the breast tumor. V usage is TRBV21-1 and J usage is TRBJ2-5; the table's TRBD1 call for D was not verified on the DNA. TRBV21-1 is annotated as a pseudogene. In DNA, the CDR3 is TGTGCCAGCAGCAAAGAAGGTACAGGGACGTCCGGTGAGACCCAGTACTTC. Translating gives CASSKEGTGTSGETQYF.